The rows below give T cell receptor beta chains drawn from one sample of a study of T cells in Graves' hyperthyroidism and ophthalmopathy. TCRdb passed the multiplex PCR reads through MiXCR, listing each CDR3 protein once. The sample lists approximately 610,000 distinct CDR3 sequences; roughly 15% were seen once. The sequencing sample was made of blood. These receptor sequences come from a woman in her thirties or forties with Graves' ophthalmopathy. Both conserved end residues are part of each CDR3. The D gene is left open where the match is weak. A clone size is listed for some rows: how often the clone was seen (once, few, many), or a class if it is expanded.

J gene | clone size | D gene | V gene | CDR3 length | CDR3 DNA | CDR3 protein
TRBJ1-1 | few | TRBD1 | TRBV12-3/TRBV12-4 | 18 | TGTGCCAGCAAAACTAGGGTGGCGGGACAGGGGGAAAACACTGAAGCTTTCTTT | CASKTRVAGQGENTEAFF
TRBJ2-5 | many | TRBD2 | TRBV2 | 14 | TGTGCCCGAGGAGGGAGCGGGAGCTACGAGACCCAGTACTTC | CARGGSGSYETQYF
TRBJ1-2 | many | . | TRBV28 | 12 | TGTGCCAGCGAAGGGGTCGACTATGGCTACACCTTC | CASEGVDYGYTF
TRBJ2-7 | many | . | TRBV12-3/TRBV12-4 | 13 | TGTGCCAGCAGTGGGGGTCCTAATTACGAGCAGTACTTC | CASSGGPNYEQYF
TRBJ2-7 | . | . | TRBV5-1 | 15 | TGCGCCAGCAGCACATTCACAGGGCCTTCCTACGAGCAGTACTTC | CASSTFTGPSYEQYF
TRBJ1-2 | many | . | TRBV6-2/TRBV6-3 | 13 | TGTGCCAGCAGCCAGGACGGATTCTATGGCTACACCTTC | CASSQDGFYGYTF
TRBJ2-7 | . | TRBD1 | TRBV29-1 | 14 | TGCAGCGTTGAATTAAGGGACAGTCCTTACGAGCAGTACTTC | CSVELRDSPYEQYF
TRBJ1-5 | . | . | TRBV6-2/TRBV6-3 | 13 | TGTGCCAGCAGATCAGGGGTTGGTCAGCCCCAGCATTTT | CASRSGVGQPQHF
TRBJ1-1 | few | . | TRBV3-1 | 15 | TGTGCCAGCAGCCAAGAGGTCCGGGAGGGGACTGAAGCTTTCTTT | CASSQEVREGTEAFF
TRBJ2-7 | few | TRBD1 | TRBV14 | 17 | TGTGCCAGCAGCCAAGATTTTACGGGACAGGGGAATTACGAGCAGTACTTC | CASSQDFTGQGNYEQYF
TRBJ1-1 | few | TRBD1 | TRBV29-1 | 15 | TGCAGCGTTGAAGTGGTCCGGACAGGGAGTCCCGGAGCTTTCTTT | CSVEVVRTGSPGAFF
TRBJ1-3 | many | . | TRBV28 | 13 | TGTGCCAGCAACAGGGATGAGTGGAACACCATATATTTT | CASNRDEWNTIYF
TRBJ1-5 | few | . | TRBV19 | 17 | TGTGCCAGTAGTAGGGGGCTCGTGATCCCGAGCAATCAGCCCCAGCATTTT | CASSRGLVIPSNQPQHF
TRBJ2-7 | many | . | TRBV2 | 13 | TGTGCCAGCAACAGACAGGACTCCTACGAGCAGTACTTC | CASNRQDSYEQYF
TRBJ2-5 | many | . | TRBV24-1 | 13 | TGTGCCACCAGTGACTCGATACAAGAGACCCAGTACTTC | CATSDSIQETQYF
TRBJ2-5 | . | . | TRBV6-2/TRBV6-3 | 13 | TGTGCCAGCAGTTACCCTACACGGGAGACCCAGTACTTC | CASSYPTRETQYF
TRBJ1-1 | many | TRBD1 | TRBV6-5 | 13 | TGTGCCAGCAGTTACGGGACAGGGATGGAAGCTTTCTTT | CASSYGTGMEAFF